Listed here are 4 T cell receptor beta chains from one sample, sequenced in a study of PD-1 blockade in mismatch repair-deficient tumors. Profiled with immunoSEQ multiplex PCR; TCRdb holds only in-frame clones, not every one. The sample gives roughly 70,000 clones, roughly 80% of which show up once; 5% to 6.5% is in the top ten. The material sequenced was peripheral blood, taken 2 weeks after starting pembrolizumab. All receptors come from an adult with mismatch repair-deficient cancer.

CDR3 in DNA: TGTGCCAGCAGCGACCCACCGGGCGGAGCCTACGAGCAGTACTTC. Translated: CASSDPPGGAYEQYF. The J gene is TRBJ2-7, the V gene TRBV7-9; D uncertain. The V end was cut by 5 bases, the J end by 2 bases, with 16 bases between. Germline V gene sequence: CDR1 SEHNR, CDR2 FQNEAQ (reference sequence). This CDR3 comprises 15 residues.

The chain is built from TRBV5-1 and TRBJ2-1; a weak D match, TRBD1 (5 bases). This CDR3 has 12 residues. Germline V gives CDR1 SGHRS, CDR2 YFSETQ. V lost 0 bases and J 11 bases, leaving 9 bases between the germline ends. CDR3: CASSLEDTQQFF. Here the CDR3 DNA reads TGCGCCAGCAGCTTGGAGGACACCCAGCAGTTCTTC. Full variable domain (rest looked up from reference TRBV5-1 and TRBJ2-1): KAGVTQTPRYLIKTRGQQVTLSCSPISGHRSVSWYQQTPGQGLQFLFEYFSETQRNKGNFPGRFSGRQFSNSRSEMNVSTLELGDSALYLCASSLEDTQQFFGPGTRLTVL.

V is TRBV11-3 and J is TRBJ2-7; D is perhaps TRBD1 or TRBD2 (5 bases each). V lost 5 bases and J lost 7, with 24 bases in between. Germline CDR1 and CDR2: SGHNT and YENEEA. This CDR3 contains 16 residues. The CDR3 here is CASSPGSPGTLREQYF. DNA of the CDR3: TGTGCCAGCAGCCCAGGAAGTCCAGGGACGTTAAGAGAGCAGTACTTC.

V usage is TRBV9 and J usage is TRBJ1-2, with TRBD1 matching over 11 bases. There are 16 residues in the CDR3. Looked up from germline, CDR1 is SGDLS and CDR2 is YYNGEE. V dropped 3 bases and J dropped 3; count of bases not matched to a gene: 7. This CDR3 reads CASSAGGTGGDYGYTF. The CDR3 DNA reads as TGTGCCAGCAGCGCAGGGGGGACAGGGGGTGACTATGGCTACACCTTC. Looking up the rest from reference TRBV9 and TRBJ1-2 gives the full variable domain: DSGVTQTPKHLITATGQRVTLRCSPRSGDLSVYWYQQSLDQGLQFLIQYYNGEERAKGNILERFSAQQFPDLHSELNLSSLELGDSALYFCASSAGGTGGDYGYTFGSGTRLTVV.